This is a list of T cell receptor beta chains from one sample in a study of T cell changes during pregnancy in multiple sclerosis. This table comes from immunoSEQ multiplex PCR, and its TCRdb copy is limited to in-frame clones, with some not included. The sample records 60,000 to 75,000 clones, just under 95% being singletons. Source: peripheral blood, taken in the second trimester of pregnancy. The source of these receptors is a female donor with multiple sclerosis, enrolled in a pregnancy study. Each CDR3 is given with its conserved first and last residue. The D gene is left open where the match is weak. Expanded clones get a size class; other rows say once, few or many, or leave the size out.

D gene	V gene	J gene	clone size	CDR3 DNA	CDR3 protein
-	TRBV5-1	TRBJ2-3	-	TGCGCCAGCAGCTTGGGAGAACCCACAGATACGCAGTATTTT	CASSLGEPTDTQYF
-	TRBV13	TRBJ1-5	-	TGTGCCAGCAGCTCACGGGGGGAATCAGGGCCCCAGCATTTT	CASSSRGESGPQHF
TRBD1	TRBV11-3	TRBJ2-7	-	TGTGCCAGCAGCTTGGGAACAGGGGGCACCTACGAGCAGTACTTC	CASSLGTGGTYEQYF
-	TRBV5-1	TRBJ2-6	once	TGCGCTTCTAGGGAGAGGTTGGGCTCTGGGGCCAACGTCCTGACTTTC	CASRERLGSGANVLTF
-	TRBV6-1	TRBJ1-2	-	TGTGCCAGCATCCCGGACAGAGCTAACTATGGCTACACCTTC	CASIPDRANYGYTF
-	TRBV4-3	TRBJ2-2	few	TGCGCCAGCAGCCAGCTTACGACAAACACCGGGGAGCTGTTTTTT	CASSQLTTNTGELFF
-	TRBV6-5	TRBJ2-3	-	TGTGCCAGCAGTTACGTGCCACAGGGCCCAGATACGCAGTATTTT	CASSYVPQGPDTQYF
-	TRBV7-3	TRBJ2-1	-	TGTGCCAGCAGCCTCGACCAAGGGGGGGGTCGATACAATGAGCAGTTCTTC	CASSLDQGGGRYNEQFF
-	TRBV2	TRBJ2-3	-	TGTGCCAGCAGTGAAGACCTAGGTACGCAGTATTTT	CASSEDLGTQYF
TRBD2	TRBV10-3	TRBJ2-1	-	TGTGCCATCAATGCCGGGACTAGCGGGGGTGACAATGAGCAGTTCTTC	CAINAGTSGGDNEQFF
TRBD2	TRBV14	TRBJ2-3	-	TGTGCCAGCAGCCCCCCGGGGACTAGCGCAGATTGGGATACGCAGTATTTT	CASSPPGTSADWDTQYF
-	TRBV18	TRBJ2-7	once	TGTGCCAGCTCACCACGAACAGGGTCTCTCGAGCAGTACTTC	CASSPRTGSLEQYF
TRBD2	TRBV30	TRBJ2-3	-	TGTGCCTGGAGTCCTGGGACTAGCGGGATAAGCACAGATACGCAGTATTTT	CAWSPGTSGISTDTQYF
-	TRBV5-1	TRBJ1-2	-	TGCGCCAGCAGCTTGGACAGGACGGGCTATGGCTACACCTTC	CASSLDRTGYGYTF
-	TRBV25-1	TRBJ2-6	-	TGTGCCAGCAAGAGCTCTGGGGCCAACGTCCTGACTTTC	CASKSSGANVLTF
-	TRBV7-2	TRBJ2-1	-	TGTGCCAGCAGCCTTGGGACAGGGAGCGGGAGGAGCTACAATGAGCAGTTCTTC	CASSLGTGSGRSYNEQFF
TRBD2	TRBV13	TRBJ2-1	-	TGTGCCAGCAGCAAGCGGGAGGGGCTTTTGGATGAGCAGTTCTTC	CASSKREGLLDEQFF
-	TRBV6-5	TRBJ1-4	-	TGTGCCAGCAGGAGACTTTCGACTAATGAAAAACTGTTTTTT	CASRRLSTNEKLFF
-	TRBV9	TRBJ2-1	-	TGTGCCAGCAGCCCTAGTCCCAAGTACAATGAGCAGTTCTTC	CASSPSPKYNEQFF
TRBD2	TRBV7-8	TRBJ2-2	-	TGTGCCAGCAGTTATTACACCATAACTAGCGGGACGGACACCGGGGAGCTGTTTTTT	CASSYYTITSGTDTGELFF
TRBD2	TRBV29-1	TRBJ2-4	-	TGCAGCGCTGGACCGGGACTAGCGGGGCCAGGGAACATTCAGTACTTC	CSAGPGLAGPGNIQYF
TRBD1	TRBV7-8	TRBJ2-7	-	TGTGCCAGCAGCCCGGGGACAGGGGGCGGCGAGCAGTACTTC	CASSPGTGGGEQYF
TRBD1	TRBV5-1	TRBJ2-1	once	TGCGCCAGCAGCTTGGTGGGACAGACAACCTACAATGAGCAGTTCTTC	CASSLVGQTTYNEQFF
TRBD1	TRBV29-1	TRBJ2-3	once	TGCAGCGCCGAAAGACAGGGATTCGGTACGCAGTATTTT	CSAERQGFGTQYF
-	TRBV30	TRBJ2-1	-	TGTGCCTGGAGCCCGGACAACTACAATGAGCAGTTCTTC	CAWSPDNYNEQFF
TRBD2	TRBV11-3	TRBJ2-5	-	TGTGCCAGCAGCTTAGCACGGACTAGCGGGGCTAGTCAGTACTTC	CASSLARTSGASQYF
-	TRBV19	TRBJ1-4	-	TGTGCCAGTAGAGCGAGGACCCCCGGGGAACTGTTTTTT	CASRARTPGELFF
-	TRBV7-7	TRBJ2-7	-	TGTGCTAGCAGCCCAGGGGTGGTCTCCTACGAGCAGTACTTC	CASSPGVVSYEQYF
TRBD2	TRBV5-1	TRBJ2-7	once	TGCGCCAGCAGCGTAGGGACTAGCGGTCCCTACGAGCAGTACTTC	CASSVGTSGPYEQYF
-	TRBV2	TRBJ1-4	-	TGTGCCAGCAGCCAATCAGGATCAACTAATGAAAAACTGTTTTTT	CASSQSGSTNEKLFF
TRBD2	TRBV28	TRBJ2-7	-	TGTGCCAGCAGTTCGGGACTAGCGGGCTCCACGCCCTACGAGCAGTACTTC	CASSSGLAGSTPYEQYF
-	TRBV6-5	TRBJ1-2	-	TGTGCCAGCAGTTACCATACGAGTACAGTTAGGGGCTACACCTTC	CASSYHTSTVRGYTF
-	TRBV13	TRBJ1-6	-	TGTGCCAGCAGCTTTGTCCAAGTCGGTTCACCCCTCCACTTT	CASSFVQVGSPLHF
TRBD1	TRBV30	TRBJ1-5	-	TGTGCCTGGAGCGGGACAGGGGGCAATCAGCCCCAGCATTTT	CAWSGTGGNQPQHF
-	TRBV4-3	TRBJ1-5	-	TGCGCCAGCAGCCAAGATCTGGCTAGCAATCAGCCCCAGCATTTT	CASSQDLASNQPQHF
-	TRBV6-5	TRBJ2-5	-	TGTGCCAGCAGTTACGGACTCCGGGGGGAGACCCAGTACTTC	CASSYGLRGETQYF
TRBD2	TRBV4-3	TRBJ2-1	-	TGCGCCAGCAGCCAAGGAACTAGCGCATTCAATGAGCAGTTCTTC	CASSQGTSAFNEQFF
-	TRBV7-2	TRBJ1-1	-	TGTGCCAGCAGCTCACAGGGGAACACTGAAGCTTTCTTT	CASSSQGNTEAFF
-	TRBV15	TRBJ2-1	-	TGTGCCACCAGCAGAAGGCCCGGGACACGGTACAATGAGCAGTTCTTC	CATSRRPGTRYNEQFF
-	TRBV27	TRBJ2-2	-	TGTGCCAGCAGTTTAGGGAGACAGGTCCCGAACACCGGGGAGCTGTTTTTT	CASSLGRQVPNTGELFF
-	TRBV6-1	TRBJ1-5	-	TGTGCCAGCACGACAGCCTCGATCAATCAGCCCCAGCATTTT	CASTTASINQPQHF
TRBD1	TRBV18	TRBJ1-1	-	TGTGCCAGCTCCCCTGGACAAGGGGGCAACACTGAAGCTTTCTTT	CASSPGQGGNTEAFF
TRBD1	TRBV19	TRBJ1-6	few	TGTGCCAGTAGTACCAAACCGGACAGGGGGTGGCCCCTCCACTTT	CASSTKPDRGWPLHF